The clone carrying this TCR beta chain was seen more than once but under ten times. Its target is not known. This sample stems from a study of T cells in Graves' hyperthyroidism and ophthalmopathy. Study findings and constraints: Peripheral blood also featured most of the thyroid clonotypes expanded above 0.001.

Trimming stripped 4 bases from V and 8 bases from J, with 13 bases between. Per the germline V gene, CDR1 is SGHRS and CDR2 is YFSETQ. The CDR3 is 14 residues long. Amplification targeted TCR beta CDR3 regions from RNA transcripts. HTBI primers drove first-round RT-PCR of the TCR CDR3. MiXCR, run by TCRdb on the multiplex PCR reads, gives a single entry per CDR3 protein. Seen here are about 350,000 distinct CDR3 sequences, about 15% observed once, and the top ten hold just under 25%. For Graves' hyperthyroidism to be stable, ophthalmopathy could not progress within 18 months. Patients aged 18 to 65 had newly diagnosed hyperthyroidism of under 2 months' duration. Thyroid ultrasound, orbital computed tomography, clinical symptoms, and serum thyroxine and TRAb underpinned diagnoses.

The source is a woman aged 30 to 39 with Graves' hyperthyroidism. The chain is built from TRBV5-1 and TRBJ1-6; D is ambiguous. The source material was blood. The CDR3 DNA follows: TGCGCCAGCAGCCCACGCAAGGAGGATTCACCCCTCCACTTT. It translates to CASSPRKEDSPLHF.